What follows are 18 T cell receptor beta chains derived from one specimen sequenced in a study of tumor T cells in aggressive B-cell lymphoma. Only in-frame clones appear in the TCRdb table, and some are missing; sequencing was by immunoSEQ multiplex PCR. The sample has 300 to 350 clones, 98% seen once. The sequenced sample consisted of tumor tissue. These receptor sequences come from an adult with diffuse large B cell lymphoma.

V usage is TRBV7-9 and J usage is TRBJ2-1; 8 positions match TRBD2. CDR3 length: 16 amino acids. Germline CDR1 and CDR2: SEHNR and FQNEAQ (reference sequence). J gave up 4 bases and V 5 bases, and 10 bases lay outside the gene matches. The CDR3 sequence is CASSPPGGGPYNEQFF. The CDR3 DNA is TGTGCCAGCAGCCCGCCGGGCGGGGGGCCTTACAATGAGCAGTTCTTC.

The rearrangement joins TRBV19 to TRBJ2-2, with 8 bases identical to TRBD2. The germline V gene encodes CDR1 LNHDA and CDR2 SQIVND (reference sequence). The CDR3 is 15 residues long. The V gene end was trimmed by 3 bases and the J gene end by 4 bases; junction bases not matched to a gene: 4. DNA of the CDR3: TGTGCCAGTAGTATCGAGGCGGGGGGCACCGGGGAGCTGTTTTTT. Translating it yields CASSIEAGGTGELFF.

This rearrangement joins TRBV4-1 to TRBJ2-7; 10 bases map to TRBD2. With V trimmed by 3 bases and J by 5 bases, 16 bases remained unmatched. This CDR3 has 18 amino acids. Per the germline V gene, CDR1 is MGHRA and CDR2 is YSYEKL. The CDR3 DNA is TGCGCCAGCAGCCAGGAATCGGCTAGCGGGGGTCTCACGAACGAGCAGTACTTC. It translates to CASSQESASGGLTNEQYF.

The V and J genes are TRBV13 and TRBJ2-3; D might be TRBD2 (5 bases). Germline assignment: CDR1 PRHDT and CDR2 FYEKMQ (reference sequence). The CDR3 has 17 residues. Trimming took off 0 bases at V and 2 bases at J, with 15 bases between the two ends. The CDR3 DNA follows: TGTGCCAGCAGCTTAGGGAGGGTGGAGACCCTCACAGATACGCAGTATTTT. Protein: CASSLGRVETLTDTQYF.

The chain is built from TRBV7-9 and TRBJ2-2; D perhaps matches TRBD1 (8 bases). The CDR3 consists of 16 residues. V lost 7 bases and J lost 5, with 20 bases in between. Germline V lookup: CDR1 SEHNR, CDR2 FQNEAQ (reference sequence). CDR3 nucleotides: TGTGCCAGCAACGGAGGGGAACAGGGGGGGACCGGGGAGCTGTTTTTT. Encoded protein: CASNGGEQGGTGELFF. The whole variable domain, remainder taken from reference TRBV7-9 and TRBJ2-2, is DTGVSQNPRHKITKRGQNVTFRCDPISEHNRLYWYRQTLGQGPEFLTYFQNEAQLEKSRLLSDRFSAERPKGSFSTLEIQRTEQGDSAMYLCASNGGEQGGTGELFFGEGSRLTVL.

Comment on this clone: One end of the junction is discordant with germline, which a read error may explain. This CDR3 reads CANSSLRDREGEQYF. In DNA form, the CDR3 reads TGTGCCAACAGCTCACTACGGGACAGGGAAGGCGAGCAGTACTTC. This chain uses TRBV7-2 with TRBJ2-7; 9 nucleotides agree with TRBD1. CDR1 is SGHTA, CDR2 FQGNSA, per germline. The CDR3 extends over 15 amino acids. The variable domain in full, completed from reference TRBV7-2 and TRBJ2-7, reads GAGVSQSPSNKVTEKGKDVELRCDPISGHTALYWYRQSLGQGLEFLIYFQGNSAPDKSGLPSDRFSAERTGGSVSTLTIQRTQQEDSAVYLCANSSLRDREGEQYFGPGTRLTVT.

As for this clone: A read error may account for a junction end that differs from germline. The V and J genes are TRBV27 and TRBJ2-1; 9 nucleotides match TRBD2. Germline CDR1 MNHEY, CDR2 SMNVEV (reference sequence). CDR3 length: 14 amino acids. The CDR3 DNA sequence: TGTGCCAGCAGACTAGCGGGCACCTACAATGGGCAGTTCTTC. This sequence encodes CASRLAGTYNGQFF.

The genes are TRBV11-2 and TRBJ1-1; TRBD1 agrees at 10 bases. The CDR3 has 15 amino acids. V dropped 3 bases and J dropped 5; count of bases not matched to a gene: 6. Germline CDR1 and CDR2: SGHAT and FQNNGV. As DNA, the CDR3 is TGTGCCAGCAGCTTCCTGACAGGGGGCAAGACTGAAGCTTTCTTT. Translation: CASSFLTGGKTEAFF.

In the case of this clone: Compared with germline, one end of the junction differs, possibly owing to a read error. V usage is TRBV7-2 and J usage is TRBJ2-5; TRBD1 matches 9 bases. The J call is doubtful: the DNA matches TRBJ2-7 better. The CDR3 has 15 amino acids. Germline V lookup: CDR1 SGHTA, CDR2 FQGNSA. The DNA of the CDR3 is TGTGCCAACAGCTCACTACGGGACAGGGAAGGCGAGCAGTACTTC. Protein sequence: CANSSLRDREGEQYF.

This chain links TRBV18 with TRBJ1-4; no firm D call. CDR3 length: 14 residues. Trimming stripped 1 base from V and 7 bases from J, with 10 bases between. Germline CDR1 is KGHSH and CDR2 is LQKENI. CDR3 sequence (DNA): TGTGCCAGCTCACCACAGGAGGGTAGTGAAAAACTGTTTTTT. Its translation: CASSPQEGSEKLFF.

This chain joins TRBV19 and TRBJ2-1; 12 bases map to TRBD2. The V and J ends lost 10 bases and 4 bases, in that order; junction bases with no gene match: 11. Germline lookup yields CDR1 LNHDA and CDR2 SQIVND (reference sequence). CDR3 length: 16 amino acids. In nucleotides, the CDR3 is TGTGCCACCCTAGCGGGAGGGCGACAATCGTACAATGAGCAGTTCTTC. As protein: CATLAGGRQSYNEQFF.

The V and J genes are TRBV7-9 and TRBJ2-6, with 9 bases aligning to TRBD1. Germline CDR1 reads SEHNR; CDR2 reads FQNEAQ (reference sequence). The V gene end was trimmed by 4 bases and the J gene end by 2 bases; junction bases not matched to a gene: 6. The CDR3 loop spans 17 amino acids. CDR3 nucleotides: TGTGCCAGCAGCTCAGGACAGGGGACTGCTGGGGCCAACGTCCTGACTTTC. Its translation: CASSSGQGTAGANVLTF.

Remarks on this clone: Germline is not matched at one junction end, which may reflect a read error. The chain carries TRBV6-1 and TRBJ2-7; possible D gene TRBD1, 5 bases. Germline V CDR1 and CDR2: MNHNS, SASEGT. The CDR3 covers 13 residues. The CDR3 loop reads CVSSVDSRLVQYF. As DNA, the CDR3 is TGTGTCAGCAGTGTCGACAGCCGGCTAGTGCAGTACTTC.

The rearrangement uses TRBV6-5 and TRBJ1-3; D perhaps matches TRBD1 (5 bases). Trimming removed 9 bases at V and 6 bases at J, with 12 bases between. CDR3 size: 12 residues. CDR1 MNHEY and CDR2 SVGAGI come from the germline V gene. The CDR3 is CASSTGENTIYF. CDR3 DNA: TGTGCCAGTTCAACGGGGGAAAACACCATATATTTT.

V usage is TRBV14 and J usage is TRBJ2-5, with a possible D match to TRBD2 (5 bases). This CDR3 contains 13 residues. Germline CDR1 is SGHDN and CDR2 is FVKESK. The ends were cut back, 4 bases at V and 5 bases at J, with 11 bases in the middle. The CDR3 DNA reads as TGTGCCAGCAGCCGCGGGTCACGGGAGACCCAGTACTTC. Its protein product is CASSRGSRETQYF.

V is TRBV19 and J is TRBJ1-3, with 9 bases lining up with TRBD1. The CDR3 sequence is 17 residues long. Germline V gene lookup returns CDR1 LNHDA and CDR2 SQIVND (reference sequence). After removal of 8 bases from V and 3 bases from J, the junction contained 14 bases not matched to a gene. The CDR3: CASRHPGTGSFGNTIYF. The CDR3 region has the DNA TGTGCCAGTCGACATCCCGGGACAGGGTCTTTTGGAAACACCATATATTTT.

This CDR3 reads CASRKGGLEGYGYTF. CDR3 sequence (DNA): TGTGCCAGCAGGAAAGGGGGCCTAGAGGGCTATGGCTACACCTTC. The chain is built from TRBV25-1 and TRBJ1-2; 7 bases are shared with TRBD1. The CDR3 spans 15 residues. Germline V gene sequence: CDR1 MGHDK, CDR2 SYGVNS. The junction had 11 bases not matched to a gene; V was cut back by 6 bases and J by 4 bases.

The count of this clone is one. The V call is TRBV5-1, the J call TRBJ2-7, with 10 positions matching TRBD2. The CDR3 runs 17 residues. Trimming at V came to 0 bases and at J to 0 bases, leaving 6 bases not matched to a gene. Germline-derived CDR1 and CDR2 are SGHRS and YFSETQ. The CDR3 region has the DNA TGCGCCAGCAGCTTGGAACTAGCGGGACCTTACTCCTACGAGCAGTACTTC. It is translated as CASSLELAGPYSYEQYF.